The rows below give T cell receptor beta chains drawn from one sample of a study of shared clonotypes between healthy human individuals. Some clones are missing from TCRdb's copy, which holds only in-frame ones; the method was immunoSEQ multiplex PCR. The table shows millions of clones, with about 95% occurring only once. Sequenced input: naive CD4+ T cells sorted from blood. These receptors were taken from a man between 18 and 35 years old in good health. The CDR3 runs from the conserved cysteine through the conserved F or W. The order of the fields is D gene, J gene, V gene, clone size, CDR3 protein, CDR3 DNA. D genes are given only for firm matches. The size of a clone is reported for some rows only, either as once, few or many, or as a class for expanded clones.

>.|TRBJ1-3|TRBV2|.
CASSGRGARFSGNTIYF
TGTGCCAGCAGTGGGAGGGGCGCCCGCTTTTCTGGAAACACCATATATTTT
>TRBD1|TRBJ2-2|TRBV10-2|.
CASSLGQKTLTGELFF
TGCGCCAGCAGTCTGGGACAGAAAACCCTCACCGGGGAGCTGTTTTTT
>.|TRBJ2-5|TRBV5-1|.
CASSLDRAEGTQYF
TGCGCCAGCAGCTTGGATCGAGCGGAAGGGACCCAGTACTTC
>TRBD2|TRBJ2-5|TRBV7-2|.
CASSRGQTSGRGRETQYF
TGTGCCAGCAGCCGGGGGCAGACTAGCGGGAGAGGCAGGGAGACCCAGTACTTC
>.|TRBJ2-7|TRBV7-9|.
CASSRPTGLSSYEQYF
TGTGCCAGCAGCCGCCCAACAGGGCTAAGCTCCTACGAGCAGTACTTC
>.|TRBJ1-2|TRBV4-1|.
CASSQDTGTSYTF
TGCGCCAGCAGCCAAGATACTGGCACCAGCTACACCTTC
>.|TRBJ2-3|TRBV28|once
CASSLRVATDTQYF
TGTGCCAGCAGTCTTAGGGTTGCCACAGATACGCAGTATTTT
>TRBD2|TRBJ2-5|TRBV6-5|.
CASSYSSGKSETQYF
TGTGCCAGCAGTTACTCAAGCGGGAAATCTGAGACCCAGTACTTC
>TRBD2|TRBJ2-5|TRBV9|.
CASSVATGTSGKETQYF
TGTGCCAGCAGCGTAGCTACCGGGACTAGCGGAAAAGAGACCCAGTACTTC
>.|TRBJ1-1|TRBV2|.
CASKKGLGVTEAFF
TGTGCCAGCAAAAAAGGGCTGGGAGTCACTGAAGCTTTCTTT
>.|TRBJ1-6|TRBV7-9|.
CASRTTGYNSPLHF
TGTGCCAGCAGAACGACTGGCTATAATTCACCCCTCCACTTT
>.|TRBJ1-4|TRBV2|.
CASSVQGFEKLFF
TGTGCCAGCAGTGTACAGGGCTTTGAAAAACTGTTTTTT
>.|TRBJ2-5|TRBV4-1|once
CASSQAQQETQYF
TGCGCCAGCAGCCAAGCACAGCAAGAGACCCAGTACTTC
>TRBD2|TRBJ2-1|TRBV6-1|.
CASSIAGGPSNEQFF
TGTGCCAGCAGCATAGCGGGAGGGCCGAGCAATGAGCAGTTCTTC
>TRBD1|TRBJ1-2|TRBV5-1|.
CASRLGQENGYTF
TGCGCCAGCAGGTTGGGACAGGAGAACGGCTACACCTTC
>.|TRBJ1-5|TRBV6-1|.
CASSPDRNQPQHF
TGTGCCAGCAGTCCAGACAGGAATCAGCCCCAGCATTTT
>TRBD1|TRBJ2-1|TRBV4-1|.
CASNSPGTGYNEQFF
TGCGCCAGCAACTCCCCCGGGACAGGTTACAATGAGCAGTTCTTC
>.|TRBJ1-1|TRBV12-5|.
CASGLETGNTEAFF
TGTGCTAGTGGTTTGGAGACGGGGAACACTGAAGCTTTCTTT
>.|TRBJ2-4|TRBV10-2|once
CASSEWRAQENIQYF
TGCGCCAGCAGTGAGTGGCGGGCACAGGAAAACATTCAGTACTTC
>TRBD1|TRBJ1-3|TRBV28|.
CASSLYTGGGRGNTIYF
TGTGCCAGCAGTTTATATACAGGGGGCGGCCGTGGAAACACCATATATTTT
>.|TRBJ2-7|TRBV10-3|.
CAITGSSSYEQYF
TGTGCCATCACGGGGTCTAGCTCCTACGAGCAGTACTTC
>.|TRBJ2-7|TRBV7-2|.
CASSLASYGVSYEQYF
TGTGCCAGCAGCTTAGCGAGCTATGGGGTCTCATACGAGCAGTACTTC
>TRBD2|TRBJ2-7|TRBV7-2|.
CASSRRVAGPVPYEQYF
TGTGCCAGCAGCCGCAGAGTAGCGGGGCCGGTCCCTTACGAGCAGTACTTC
>TRBD1|TRBJ1-2|TRBV11-2|once
CASSHGQGYGYTF
TGTGCCAGCAGCCATGGACAGGGCTATGGCTACACCTTC
>.|TRBJ1-2|TRBV4-1|.
CASSQEGHNYGYTF
TGCGCCAGCAGCCAGGAGGGACATAACTATGGCTACACCTTC
>.|TRBJ2-7|TRBV18|.
CASSPPDGAYEQYF
TGTGCCAGCTCACCACCCGATGGGGCCTACGAGCAGTACTTC
>.|TRBJ1-1|TRBV2|.
CASSVIGEAFF
TGTGCCAGCTCCGTTATCGGTGAAGCTTTCTTT
>.|TRBJ1-1|TRBV18|few
CASSPPGNTEAFF
TGTGCCAGCTCACCACCCGGGAACACTGAAGCTTTCTTT
>TRBD1|TRBJ1-1|TRBV5-1|.
CASSVGQGGTEAFF
TGCGCCAGCAGCGTGGGACAGGGGGGCACTGAAGCTTTCTTT
>TRBD2|TRBJ2-2|TRBV19|.
CASRAGGAGTGELFF
TGTGCCAGTAGGGCGGGAGGGGCTGGCACCGGGGAGCTGTTTTTT
>.|TRBJ1-2|TRBV11-2|.
CASSLTRTTGGYTF
TGTGCCAGCAGCTTGACCCGGACGACCGGGGGCTACACCTTC
>.|TRBJ1-1|TRBV5-1|once
CASSHRDSIEAFF
TGCGCCAGCAGCCACCGGGACTCCATTGAAGCTTTCTTT
>TRBD2|TRBJ2-3|TRBV9|.
CASKRTSGTDTQYF
TGTGCCAGCAAACGGACTAGTGGCACAGATACGCAGTATTTT
>.|TRBJ1-5|TRBV4-1|few
CASSPRAANQPQHF
TGCGCCAGCAGCCCCCGGGCAGCCAATCAGCCCCAGCATTTT
>.|TRBJ2-2|TRBV30|.
CAWSVRFSGELFF
TGTGCCTGGAGTGTAAGGTTCTCGGGGGAGCTGTTTTTT
>TRBD2|TRBJ2-1|TRBV11-3|.
CASSLSLAGGNNEQFF
TGTGCCAGCAGCTTAAGCCTAGCGGGAGGGAACAATGAGCAGTTCTTC
>.|TRBJ2-7|TRBV11-2|once
CASSLSLEQYF
TGTGCCAGCAGCTTATCTTTAGAGCAGTACTTC
>TRBD2|TRBJ2-5|TRBV7-9|.
CASSLQRGGETQYF
TGTGCCAGCAGCTTACAGCGCGGGGGGGAGACCCAGTACTTC
>TRBD1|TRBJ2-7|TRBV6-5|.
CASSSLQGAHEQYF
TGTGCCAGCAGTTCGTTACAGGGGGCTCACGAGCAGTACTTC
>.|TRBJ1-4|TRBV9|.
CASSVGSGKLFF
TGTGCCAGCAGCGTAGGCTCGGGAAAACTGTTTTTT
>.|TRBJ2-1|TRBV9|.
CASSALMGQNYNEQFF
TGTGCCAGCAGCGCCCTAATGGGACAAAACTACAATGAGCAGTTCTTC
>TRBD1|TRBJ2-1|TRBV10-3|.
CAISESIRGQGVGEVF
TGTGCCATCAGTGAGTCAATAAGGGGACAGGGGGTCGGAGAGGTCTTC
>TRBD1|TRBJ2-1|TRBV30|once
CALGQGPYNEQFF
TGTGCCCTGGGACAGGGGCCCTACAATGAGCAGTTCTTC
>.|TRBJ1-2|TRBV6-5|.
CASSARRQALYGYTF
TGTGCCAGCAGTGCCCGGCGACAGGCCCTCTATGGCTACACCTTC
>TRBD2|TRBJ2-2|TRBV6-6|.
CASRLAVNTGELFF
TGTGCCAGCAGACTAGCGGTGAACACCGGGGAGCTGTTTTTT
>.|TRBJ1-3|TRBV30|.
CAWSTPGNTIYF
TGTGCCTGGAGTACTCCTGGAAACACCATATATTTT
>.|TRBJ1-5|TRBV2|.
CASTRQVNQPQHF
TGTGCCAGCACCAGACAGGTTAATCAGCCCCAGCATTTT
>.|TRBJ2-5|TRBV10-3|.
CAIRTDQETQYF
TGTGCCATCAGGACGGACCAAGAGACCCAGTACTTC
>.|TRBJ1-2|TRBV18|.
CASSPSQASDYTF
TGTGCCAGCTCACCAAGCCAGGCCAGTGACTACACCTTC
>.|TRBJ1-5|TRBV6-6|.
CASSSEGGRNQPQHF
TGTGCCAGCAGTTCCGAGGGGGGGCGCAATCAGCCCCAGCATTTT
>.|TRBJ1-2|TRBV30|.
CAWKRELTGGYTF
TGTGCCTGGAAGCGCGAGCTGACAGGCGGCTACACCTTC
>TRBD1|TRBJ2-7|TRBV7-9|few
CASREDRGGSYEQYF
TGTGCCAGCAGAGAGGACAGGGGCGGCTCCTACGAGCAGTACTTC
>TRBD1|TRBJ1-5|TRBV18|.
CASSVNRGLDRNQPQHF
TGTGCCAGCTCAGTAAACAGGGGATTGGATCGCAATCAGCCCCAGCATTTT
>TRBD2|TRBJ2-2|TRBV11-2|.
CASSLQAGGEGTGELFF
TGTGCCAGCAGCTTACAAGCGGGGGGCGAGGGAACCGGGGAGCTGTTTTTT
>.|TRBJ2-7|TRBV2|.
CAVRLDRTSYEQYF
TGTGCCGTCCGGTTAGACAGGACCTCCTACGAGCAGTACTTC
>.|TRBJ2-7|TRBV10-1|.
CASSDSGIYEQYF
TGCGCCAGCAGTGATTCGGGGATCTACGAGCAGTACTTC
>.|TRBJ1-5|TRBV27|.
CASSPPGVNQPQHF
TGTGCCAGCAGTCCCCCGGGGGTAAATCAGCCCCAGCATTTT
>.|TRBJ2-7|TRBV5-1|.
CASSLDEGLGYEQYF
TGCGCCAGCAGCTTGGATGAGGGGCTGGGCTACGAGCAGTACTTC
>.|TRBJ2-7|TRBV4-3|.
CASSQEAYGTSYEQYF
TGCGCCAGCAGCCAAGAGGCTTACGGAACCTCCTACGAGCAGTACTTC